The rows below give T cell receptor beta chains drawn from one sample of a study of CD8+ T cells in alopecia areata. Here immunoSEQ multiplex PCR was the method, and the copy in TCRdb shows in-frame clones only, minus some. The table shows fewer than 70,000 clones, with about 40% occurring only once. Sequencing was performed on NKG2D-low CD8+ T cells sorted from blood. These receptors all stem from a human donor with alopecia areata. Both conserved end residues are part of each CDR3. The order of the fields is D gene, clone size, J gene, V gene, CDR3 DNA, CDR3 protein. A D gene is named only where the DNA matches it firmly. Part of the rows lack a size; the others show once, few, many or a class for expanded clones.

D gene: -
clone size: -
J gene: TRBJ1-1
V gene: TRBV7-2
CDR3 DNA: TGTGCCAGCAGCTTAGCAGGCGTCGCGACTGAAGCTTTCTTT
CDR3 protein: CASSLAGVATEAFF

D gene: -
clone size: -
J gene: TRBJ2-4
V gene: TRBV4-1
CDR3 DNA: TGCGCCAGCAGCCAAGATTATCCGAAAAACATTCAGTACTTC
CDR3 protein: CASSQDYPKNIQYF

D gene: -
clone size: -
J gene: TRBJ1-2
V gene: TRBV7-8
CDR3 DNA: TGTGCCAGCAGCTTCGGTCGGACGGTGCCGAAGGGCTACACCTTC
CDR3 protein: CASSFGRTVPKGYTF

D gene: TRBD1
clone size: few
J gene: TRBJ2-6
V gene: TRBV10-3
CDR3 DNA: TGTGCCATCCCCGGGACAGGGTCTGGGGCCAACGTCCTGACTTTC
CDR3 protein: CAIPGTGSGANVLTF

D gene: -
clone size: -
J gene: TRBJ1-5
V gene: TRBV4-3
CDR3 DNA: TGCGCCAGCAGCCAAGACCGTGCCGGCAGGCAGCCCCAGCATTTT
CDR3 protein: CASSQDRAGRQPQHF

D gene: TRBD1
clone size: once
J gene: TRBJ2-7
V gene: TRBV20-1
CDR3 DNA: TGCAGTGCGCTGACAGGGCGCGAGCAGTACTTC
CDR3 protein: CSALTGREQYF

D gene: TRBD1
clone size: -
J gene: TRBJ1-2
V gene: TRBV5-1
CDR3 DNA: TGCGCCAGCAGCTTGCTGGACAGGGTCGATGGCTACACCTTC
CDR3 protein: CASSLLDRVDGYTF

D gene: -
clone size: once
J gene: TRBJ2-2
V gene: TRBV15
CDR3 DNA: TGTGCCACCAGCATCAGGGGAATTGACACCGGGGAGCTGTTTTTT
CDR3 protein: CATSIRGIDTGELFF

D gene: -
clone size: -
J gene: TRBJ2-1
V gene: TRBV5-7
CDR3 DNA: TGTGCCAGCAGCTCGACAGACTCTGACGGCAATGAGCAGTTCTTC
CDR3 protein: CASSSTDSDGNEQFF

D gene: -
clone size: -
J gene: TRBJ1-2
V gene: TRBV29-1
CDR3 DNA: TGCAGCGTTGATGAGGCAGGGGAGTATGGCTACACCTTC
CDR3 protein: CSVDEAGEYGYTF

D gene: -
clone size: -
J gene: TRBJ1-6
V gene: TRBV25-1
CDR3 DNA: TGTGCCAGCCAGGACGGTTCACCCCTCCACTTT
CDR3 protein: CASQDGSPLHF

D gene: TRBD1
clone size: few
J gene: TRBJ2-5
V gene: TRBV23-1
CDR3 DNA: TGCGCCAGCAGTCAATCTCGACAGGGACGGAATCAAGAGACCCAGTACTTC
CDR3 protein: CASSQSRQGRNQETQYF

D gene: TRBD2
clone size: -
J gene: TRBJ2-5
V gene: TRBV9
CDR3 DNA: TGTGCCAGCAGCGGTAGCGGGAGTGTATTAGAGACCCAGTACTTC
CDR3 protein: CASSGSGSVLETQYF

D gene: TRBD2
clone size: few
J gene: TRBJ2-1
V gene: TRBV5-1
CDR3 DNA: TGCGCCAGCAGCACCCGCGGTAGCGGGGTATACAATGAGCAGTTCTTC
CDR3 protein: CASSTRGSGVYNEQFF

D gene: -
clone size: -
J gene: TRBJ2-5
V gene: TRBV29-1
CDR3 DNA: TGCAGCGTCGGAGGACCCGGGGTCCAAGAGACCCAGTACTTC
CDR3 protein: CSVGGPGVQETQYF

D gene: -
clone size: -
J gene: TRBJ2-1
V gene: TRBV12-5
CDR3 DNA: TGTGCTAGTGGTTTTGGGGATTCCTACAATGAGCAGTTCTTC
CDR3 protein: CASGFGDSYNEQFF

D gene: -
clone size: once
J gene: TRBJ2-7
V gene: TRBV6-6
CDR3 DNA: TGTGCCAGCAGCTCCGGGGGCTACGAGCAGTACTTC
CDR3 protein: CASSSGGYEQYF

D gene: -
clone size: -
J gene: TRBJ2-6
V gene: TRBV25-1
CDR3 DNA: TGTGCCAGCAGTTCTGGGGCCAACGTCCTGACTTTC
CDR3 protein: CASSSGANVLTF

D gene: -
clone size: few
J gene: TRBJ2-3
V gene: TRBV7-9
CDR3 DNA: TGTGCCAGCAGCTTAAGTCCCACAGATACGCAGTATTTT
CDR3 protein: CASSLSPTDTQYF

D gene: -
clone size: -
J gene: TRBJ1-2
V gene: TRBV19
CDR3 DNA: TGTGCCAGTAGTTGGGCAGGGCCGGAAAACTATGGCTACACCTTC
CDR3 protein: CASSWAGPENYGYTF

D gene: -
clone size: once
J gene: TRBJ1-2
V gene: TRBV29-1
CDR3 DNA: TGCAGCGTTCCGGTCTCGGCGGATGCTAACTATGGCTACACCTTC
CDR3 protein: CSVPVSADANYGYTF

D gene: -
clone size: -
J gene: TRBJ1-1
V gene: TRBV25-1
CDR3 DNA: TGTGCCAGCAGTGGGACAGTGATGGGGAACACTGAAGCTTTCTTT
CDR3 protein: CASSGTVMGNTEAFF

D gene: -
clone size: -
J gene: TRBJ1-2
V gene: TRBV6-5
CDR3 DNA: TGTGCCAGCAGTTACGACGAAGACAGCCTCTATGGCTACACCTTC
CDR3 protein: CASSYDEDSLYGYTF

D gene: -
clone size: -
J gene: TRBJ2-7
V gene: TRBV19
CDR3 DNA: TGTGCCAGTAGCCCGCAGGGGATTGACGAGCAGTACTTC
CDR3 protein: CASSPQGIDEQYF

D gene: -
clone size: -
J gene: TRBJ2-7
V gene: TRBV15
CDR3 DNA: TGTGCCACCAGCAGACACCCCAGGGAGAAGTACTTC
CDR3 protein: CATSRHPREKYF

D gene: -
clone size: -
J gene: TRBJ2-1
V gene: TRBV7-8
CDR3 DNA: TGTGCCAGCAGCCGTCAGGTCCCTTACGTCATGGCCATATACAATGAGCAGTTCTTC
CDR3 protein: CASSRQVPYVMAIYNEQFF

D gene: TRBD1
clone size: -
J gene: TRBJ2-7
V gene: TRBV7-8
CDR3 DNA: TGTGCCAGCAGCTTAGGGACGAAGGGACAGGGATTCTACGAGCAGTACTTC
CDR3 protein: CASSLGTKGQGFYEQYF

D gene: -
clone size: -
J gene: TRBJ2-7
V gene: TRBV7-2
CDR3 DNA: TGTGCCAGCAGCTTCCGAGGCTACGAGCAGTACTTC
CDR3 protein: CASSFRGYEQYF

D gene: -
clone size: -
J gene: TRBJ1-1
V gene: TRBV29-1
CDR3 DNA: TGCAGCGTTCCCGGACGGAACACTGAAGCTTTCTTT
CDR3 protein: CSVPGRNTEAFF

D gene: TRBD2
clone size: medium-sized
J gene: TRBJ2-7
V gene: TRBV28
CDR3 DNA: TGTGCCAGCAATTCAATAGCGGGAGTCTTCTCCTACGAGCAGTACTTC
CDR3 protein: CASNSIAGVFSYEQYF

D gene: -
clone size: few
J gene: TRBJ2-7
V gene: TRBV28
CDR3 DNA: TGTGCCAGCACTTCGGGGCTCCTCGGGTACGAGCAGTACTTC
CDR3 protein: CASTSGLLGYEQYF

D gene: -
clone size: few
J gene: TRBJ2-1
V gene: TRBV19
CDR3 DNA: TGTGCCAGTAGTATAGCCTCATACTCCAATGAGCAGTTCTTC
CDR3 protein: CASSIASYSNEQFF

D gene: -
clone size: -
J gene: TRBJ1-5
V gene: TRBV19
CDR3 DNA: TGTGCCAGTAGAAACCTCCTGGGGAGCAATCAGCCCCAGCATTTT
CDR3 protein: CASRNLLGSNQPQHF

D gene: -
clone size: once
J gene: TRBJ2-1
V gene: TRBV30
CDR3 DNA: TGTGCCTGGAGCCTAGGGGCTGGGCCGGGAGAGCAGTTCTTC
CDR3 protein: CAWSLGAGPGEQFF

D gene: TRBD2
clone size: few
J gene: TRBJ2-7
V gene: TRBV29-1
CDR3 DNA: TGCAGCGTCGGGACTATGAGTTACGAGCAGTACTTC
CDR3 protein: CSVGTMSYEQYF

D gene: -
clone size: -
J gene: TRBJ1-2
V gene: TRBV29-1
CDR3 DNA: TGCAGCGTCCCCCCAGATCGGGGCGGCTACACCTTC
CDR3 protein: CSVPPDRGGYTF

D gene: -
clone size: -
J gene: TRBJ1-2
V gene: TRBV19
CDR3 DNA: TGTGCCAGTACCTGGGGGACGCAGGACTATGGCTACACCTTC
CDR3 protein: CASTWGTQDYGYTF

D gene: -
clone size: few
J gene: TRBJ2-7
V gene: TRBV29-1
CDR3 DNA: TGCAGCGTCCCCGGGACCTTCGGCGAGCAGTACTTC
CDR3 protein: CSVPGTFGEQYF

D gene: TRBD1
clone size: -
J gene: TRBJ1-6
V gene: TRBV7-8
CDR3 DNA: TGTGCCAGCAGCTTCCCGGGACAGACAAGTTCACCCCTCCACTTT
CDR3 protein: CASSFPGQTSSPLHF

D gene: TRBD1
clone size: -
J gene: TRBJ1-3
V gene: TRBV4-3
CDR3 DNA: TGCGCCAGCAGCCAACGGACAGGGGGAAACACCATATATTTT
CDR3 protein: CASSQRTGGNTIYF

D gene: TRBD2
clone size: -
J gene: TRBJ2-3
V gene: TRBV29-1
CDR3 DNA: TGCAGCGTTGAAGAGGATAGCGGGAAAGGTACAGATACGCAGTATTTT
CDR3 protein: CSVEEDSGKGTDTQYF

D gene: -
clone size: -
J gene: TRBJ2-7
V gene: TRBV7-9
CDR3 DNA: TGTGCCAGCAGCCCGACCAACCACGAGCAGTACTTC
CDR3 protein: CASSPTNHEQYF

D gene: -
clone size: few
J gene: TRBJ2-7
V gene: TRBV28
CDR3 DNA: TGTGCCAGCAGTTCCCGGACGGGGTCCTACGAGCAGTACTTC
CDR3 protein: CASSSRTGSYEQYF